Following are 25 T cell receptor beta chains from one sample sequenced in a study of T cell changes during pregnancy in multiple sclerosis. TCRdb's table, derived via immunoSEQ multiplex PCR, lists solely in-frame clones and lacks some. This table holds approximately 37,000 clones, roughly 93% found once. The material was CD4+ T cells from peripheral blood mononuclear cells, obtained before pregnancy. The receptors were gathered from a female donor with multiple sclerosis, enrolled in a pregnancy study.

This rearrangement joins TRBV7-2 to TRBJ2-3; 8 positions agree with TRBD2. The CDR3 length is 15 residues. Per the germline V gene, CDR1 is SGHTA and CDR2 is FQGNSA. V lost 5 bases to trimming and J lost 0 bases; unmatched junction nucleotides: 4. The CDR3: CASSQGLASTDTQYF. DNA of the CDR3: TGTGCCAGCAGCCAAGGACTAGCAAGCACAGATACGCAGTATTTT.

The J gene is TRBJ1-5, the V gene TRBV19; the match to TRBD1 covers 8 bases. With V trimmed by 1 base and J by 7 bases, 6 bases remained unmatched. Germline V gene sequence: CDR1 LNHDA, CDR2 SQIVND (reference sequence). The CDR3 runs to 15 residues. In nucleotides, the CDR3 is TGTGCCAGTAGTATAGTTGGGACAGGACCCCAGCCCCAGCATTTT. Translating gives CASSIVGTGPQPQHF.

The gene calls are TRBV5-4 and TRBJ1-5; 7 nucleotides agree with TRBD1. The CDR3 has 14 residues. The junction had 8 bases not matched to a gene; V was cut back by 4 bases and J by 7 bases. Per germline, CDR1 SGHNT and CDR2 YYREEE (reference sequence). CDR3 protein: CASSIQGHGQPQHF. The CDR3 DNA reads as TGTGCCAGCAGCATACAGGGGCACGGCCAGCCCCAGCATTTT. The whole variable domain, remainder taken from reference TRBV5-4 and TRBJ1-5, is ETGVTQSPTHLIKTRGQQVTLRCSSQSGHNTVSWYQQALGQGPQFIFQYYREEENGRGNFPPRFSGLQFPNYSSELNVNALELDDSALYLCASSIQGHGQPQHFGDGTRLSIL.

The genes are TRBV14 and TRBJ1-4, with D hard to call. The V gene's germline CDR1 is SGHDN and CDR2 FVKESK. Trimming left V 4 bases short and J 7 bases short, with 7 bases between. The CDR3 extends over 12 amino acids. CDR3 in DNA: TGTGCCAGCAGCCGTACCAGTGAAAAACTGTTTTTT. It specifies CASSRTSEKLFF.

This sequence joins TRBV19 and TRBJ1-1; unclear D gene. The V gene's germline CDR1 is LNHDA and CDR2 SQIVND (reference sequence). Trimming shortened V by 5 bases and J by 0 bases, and 16 bases separated the two germline ends. CDR3 length equals 16 residues. The CDR3 loop is CASSSPTGFLNTEAFF. The CDR3 bases are TGTGCCAGTAGTTCACCTACCGGGTTCTTGAACACTGAAGCTTTCTTT.

This chain links TRBV6-1 with TRBJ1-2; D remains unclear. Germline assignment: CDR1 MNHNS and CDR2 SASEGT. The CDR3 sequence is 10 residues long. V was shortened by 6 bases and J by 7 bases, with 6 bases between the two germline ends. The CDR3 loop is CASRRGGYTF. DNA of the CDR3: TGTGCCAGCAGGCGGGGTGGCTACACCTTC.

The chain joins TRBV27 to TRBJ2-7, with 8 bases lining up with TRBD2. CDR3 length: 15 amino acids. After removal of 5 bases from V and 3 bases from J, the junction contained 9 bases not matched to a gene. Germline V gives CDR1 MNHEY, CDR2 SMNVEV (reference sequence). In DNA form, the CDR3 reads TGTGCCAGCAGTCCACGCCAGCGGGGGTTCTACGAGCAGTACTTC. This encodes CASSPRQRGFYEQYF.

The V gene is TRBV6-1, the J gene TRBJ2-2, with D perhaps matching TRBD2 (5 bases). Trimming took off 5 bases at V and 1 base at J, with 8 bases between the two ends. The CDR3 covers 14 residues. The germline V gene has CDR1 MNHNS and CDR2 SASEGT. The CDR3 sequence is CASSKSGNTGELFF. CDR3 coding DNA: TGTGCCAGCAGTAAAAGCGGGAACACCGGGGAGCTGTTTTTT.

In its sample, this clone was seen once. The chain has TRBV5-4 and TRBJ2-1, with D possibly matching TRBD1 (6 bases). The germline V gene encodes CDR1 SGHNT and CDR2 YYREEE (reference sequence). There are 13 residues in the CDR3. V lost 4 bases and J lost 9, with 14 bases in between. The DNA for the CDR3 is TGTGCCAGCAGCGGGAAACAGGGTAGTGAGCAGTTCTTC. This sequence encodes CASSGKQGSEQFF.

The gene calls are TRBV5-5 and TRBJ2-5, with TRBD1 identical over 8 bases. V lost 2 bases to trimming and J lost 2 bases; unmatched junction nucleotides: 5. Germline V gene data show CDR1 as SGHKS and CDR2 as YYEKEE (reference sequence). The CDR3 is made up of 15 amino acids. The CDR3 reads CASSFQGAPQETQYF. The CDR3 DNA reads as TGTGCCAGCAGCTTCCAGGGGGCTCCTCAAGAGACCCAGTACTTC. The variable domain in full, with the rest retrieved from reference TRBV5-5 and TRBJ2-5, is DAGVTQSPTHLIKTRGQQVTLRCSPISGHKSVSWYQQVLGQGPQFIFQYYEKEERGRGNFPDRFSARQFPNYSSELNVNALLLGDSALYLCASSFQGAPQETQYFGPGTRLLVL.

The chain uses TRBV29-1 and TRBJ2-1; tentatively, D is TRBD2 (6 bases). V shed 4 bases and J shed 2 bases, with 9 bases lying between them. The CDR3 is 13 residues long. Germline V gives CDR1 SQVTM, CDR2 ANQGSEA. The CDR3: CSVGRTTYNEQFF. In DNA, the CDR3 is TGCAGCGTTGGACGGACTACCTACAATGAGCAGTTCTTC.

The DNA of the CDR3 is TGTGCCAGCAGCTCCTCCCTCCAGGGACTAGCGGGAGATACGCAGTATTTT. Its protein is CASSSSLQGLAGDTQYF. The gene calls are TRBV5-6 and TRBJ2-3; 12 nucleotides agree with TRBD2. Germline trimming cut 3 bases from V and 5 bases from J; bases unmatched to any gene: 10. Germline CDR1 is SGHDT and CDR2 is YYEEEE. The CDR3 extends over 17 amino acids.

This rearrangement joins TRBV28 to TRBJ1-5; 7 bases are a match to TRBD1. This CDR3 comprises 17 residues. CDR1 is MDHEN and CDR2 is SYDVKM in the germline V gene. V lost 6 bases, J lost 2 bases, and 13 bases stayed unmatched. The CDR3 region is CASSHRQGGFGNQPQHF. DNA of the CDR3: TGTGCCAGCAGCCATAGACAGGGCGGTTTTGGCAATCAGCCCCAGCATTTT.

The genes are TRBV19 and TRBJ2-5, with TRBD2 matching over 9 bases. Per germline, CDR1 LNHDA and CDR2 SQIVND (reference sequence). Losses at the gene ends were 5 bases for V and 5 bases for J; bases not matched to a gene: 6. This CDR3 is 14 amino acids long. CDR3 coding DNA: TGTGCCAGTAGTTCGGGACTAGCTAGGGAGACCCAGTACTTC. Translated, it gives CASSSGLARETQYF. Based on the CDR3 plus reference TRBV19 and TRBJ2-5, the full variable domain is DGGITQSPKYLFRKEGQNVTLSCEQNLNHDAMYWYRQDPGQGLRLIYYSQIVNDFQKGDIAEGYSVSREKKESFPLTVTSAQKNPTAFYLCASSSGLARETQYFGPGTRLLVL.

V and J are TRBV23-1 and TRBJ1-6, with D perhaps matching TRBD1 (5 bases). TRBV23-1 falls under the ORF class, with uncertain function. Between the trimmed V and J ends, which lost 9 bases and 0 bases, there was a span of 12 bases. This CDR3 is built from 15 residues. CDR3 nucleotides: TGCGCCAGAAAACAGGTTTGCTCCTATAATTCACCCCTCCACTTT. Encoded protein: CARKQVCSYNSPLHF.

The chain couples TRBV10-2 to TRBJ2-1, with TRBD2 matching over 10 bases. The CDR3 has 14 residues. V was clipped by 7 bases and J by 3 bases; unmatched bases: 3. Looked up from germline, CDR1 is WSHSY and CDR2 is SAAADI. CDR3 DNA sequence: TGCGCCAGCAAAGCGGGAGGGGTCTACAATGAGCAGTTCTTC. This encodes CASKAGGVYNEQFF.

The chain carries TRBV2 and TRBJ2-7; tentatively, D is TRBD1 (6 bases). Germline lookup yields CDR1 SNHLY and CDR2 FYNNEI. This CDR3 is built from 16 residues. V dropped 5 bases and J dropped 0 bases, with 17 bases sitting between them. CDR3 coding DNA: TGTGCCAGCAGTCGTGAGACAGGTGAATTCTCCTACGAGCAGTACTTC. It specifies CASSRETGEFSYEQYF. The variable domain in full, completed from reference TRBV2 and TRBJ2-7, reads EPEVTQTPSHQVTQMGQEVILRCVPISNHLYFYWYRQILGQKVEFLVSFYNNEISEKSEIFDDQFSVERPDGSNFTLKIRSTKLEDSAMYFCASSRETGEFSYEQYFGPGTRLTVT.

V usage is TRBV7-2 and J usage is TRBJ2-7; weak D call: TRBD1 (6 bases). The CDR3 covers 12 residues. CDR1 and CDR2 (germline): SGHTA, FQGNSA. Trimming shortened V by 5 bases and J by 7 bases, and 12 bases separated the two germline ends. The CDR3 DNA reads TGTGCCAGCAGCCCAGACAGGCGGGAGCAGTACTTC. Its translation: CASSPDRREQYF. Full variable domain (rest looked up from reference TRBV7-2 and TRBJ2-7): GAGVSQSPSNKVTEKGKDVELRCDPISGHTALYWYRQSLGQGLEFLIYFQGNSAPDKSGLPSDRFSAERTGGSVSTLTIQRTQQEDSAVYLCASSPDRREQYFGPGTRLTVT.

The chain employs TRBV27 and TRBJ1-6; 8 bases agree with TRBD1. Germline-derived CDR1 and CDR2 are MNHEY and SMNVEV (reference sequence). The CDR3 has 17 residues. V was clipped by 4 bases and J by 4 bases; unmatched bases: 9. CDR3 sequence (DNA): TGTGCCAGCAGTTCCCGACAGGGGACGAATTATAATTCACCCCTCCACTTT. This gives the protein CASSSRQGTNYNSPLHF.

The rearrangement joins TRBV27 to TRBJ2-7; 10 nucleotides line up with TRBD2. The germline V gene encodes CDR1 MNHEY and CDR2 SMNVEV (reference sequence). The CDR3 has 18 amino acids. Trimming cost V 3 bases and J 2 bases; bases outside gene matches: 13. The CDR3 sequence: CASSFTRLAGVPTYEQYF. The CDR3 nucleotides are TGTGCCAGCAGTTTTACCCGACTAGCGGGTGTACCCACCTACGAGCAGTACTTC.

The rearrangement joins TRBV2 to TRBJ1-4; D not resolved. Per germline, CDR1 SNHLY and CDR2 FYNNEI. Trimming cost V 1 base and J 7 bases, with 10 bases left between them. CDR3 length: 14 residues. This CDR3 reads CASSEGLWAEKLFF. CDR3 in DNA: TGTGCCAGCAGTGAAGGGCTTTGGGCTGAAAAACTGTTTTTT.

This chain uses TRBV9 with TRBJ2-1; 8 nucleotides match TRBD2. Trimming at V came to 4 bases and at J to 8 bases, leaving 8 bases not matched to a gene. The CDR3 is 14 residues long. The germline gives CDR1 SGDLS, CDR2 YYNGEE. The CDR3 region is CASSPGGVHDEQFF. DNA for the CDR3: TGTGCCAGCAGCCCGGGGGGGGTCCACGATGAGCAGTTCTTC.

The chain couples TRBV6-5 to TRBJ2-2, with D perhaps TRBD2 (5 bases). Germline V gene sequence: CDR1 MNHEY, CDR2 SVGAGI. The CDR3 totals 14 residues. Trimming took off 6 bases at V and 6 bases at J, with 14 bases between the two ends. The CDR3 DNA follows: TGTGCCAGCAGCTTACTAGTTAGTGCCGGGGAGCTGTTTTTT. This codes for CASSLLVSAGELFF.

This chain uses TRBV7-2 with TRBJ2-7; D ambiguous. V lost 4 bases and J 4 bases, leaving 14 bases between the germline ends. Germline assignment: CDR1 SGHTA and CDR2 FQGNSA. This CDR3 is built from 14 residues. CDR3 protein: CASSSFGFGYEQYF. CDR3 sequence (DNA): TGTGCCAGCAGCTCGTTTGGTTTCGGTTACGAGCAGTACTTC.

This sequence joins TRBV25-1 and TRBJ1-1, with 7 nucleotides matching TRBD1. The germline gives CDR1 MGHDK, CDR2 SYGVNS. V shed 0 bases and J 10 bases; nucleotides not matched to a gene: 5. The CDR3 covers 13 residues. The CDR3 region has the DNA TGTGCCAGCAGTGAATATTTGGGACAGCGAGCTTTCTTT. Protein sequence: CASSEYLGQRAFF.